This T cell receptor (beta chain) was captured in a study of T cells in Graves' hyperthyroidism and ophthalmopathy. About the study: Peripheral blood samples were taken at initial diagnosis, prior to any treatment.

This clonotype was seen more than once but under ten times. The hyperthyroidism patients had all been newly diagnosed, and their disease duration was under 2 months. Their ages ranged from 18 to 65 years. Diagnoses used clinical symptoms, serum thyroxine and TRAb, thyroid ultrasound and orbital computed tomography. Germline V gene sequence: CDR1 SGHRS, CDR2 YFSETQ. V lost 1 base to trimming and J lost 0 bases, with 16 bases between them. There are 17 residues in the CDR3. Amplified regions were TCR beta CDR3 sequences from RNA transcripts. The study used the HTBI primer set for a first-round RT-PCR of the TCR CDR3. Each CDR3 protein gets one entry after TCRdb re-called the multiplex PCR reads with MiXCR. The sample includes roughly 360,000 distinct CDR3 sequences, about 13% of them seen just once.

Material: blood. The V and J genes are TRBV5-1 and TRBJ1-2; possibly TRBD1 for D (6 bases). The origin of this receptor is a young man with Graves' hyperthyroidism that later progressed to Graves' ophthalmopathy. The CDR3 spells CASSLSQGGYTNYGYTF. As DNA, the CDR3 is TGCGCCAGCAGCTTGTCACAGGGCGGGTATACTAACTATGGCTACACCTTC.